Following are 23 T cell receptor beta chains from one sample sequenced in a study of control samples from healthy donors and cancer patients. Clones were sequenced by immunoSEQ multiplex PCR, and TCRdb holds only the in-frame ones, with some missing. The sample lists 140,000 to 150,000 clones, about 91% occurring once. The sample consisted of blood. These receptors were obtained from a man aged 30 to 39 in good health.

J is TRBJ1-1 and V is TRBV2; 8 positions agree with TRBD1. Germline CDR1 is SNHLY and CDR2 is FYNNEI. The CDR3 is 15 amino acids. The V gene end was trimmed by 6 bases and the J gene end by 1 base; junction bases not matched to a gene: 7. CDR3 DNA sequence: TGTGCCAGCAGGCAGACAGGGGCTGGGAACACTGAAGCTTTCTTT. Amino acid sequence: CASRQTGAGNTEAFF.

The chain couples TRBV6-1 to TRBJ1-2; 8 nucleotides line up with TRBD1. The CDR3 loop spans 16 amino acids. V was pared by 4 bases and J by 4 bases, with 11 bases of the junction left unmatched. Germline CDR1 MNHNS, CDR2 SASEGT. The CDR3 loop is CASSVPRQGILYGYTF. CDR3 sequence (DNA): TGTGCCAGCAGTGTTCCCCGACAGGGGATTCTCTATGGCTACACCTTC.

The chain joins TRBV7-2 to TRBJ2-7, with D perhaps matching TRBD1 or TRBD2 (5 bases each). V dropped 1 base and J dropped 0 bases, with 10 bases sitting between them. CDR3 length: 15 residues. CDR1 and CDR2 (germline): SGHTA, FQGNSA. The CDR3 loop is CASSLVGTTSYEQYF. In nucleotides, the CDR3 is TGTGCCAGCAGCTTAGTCGGGACCACCTCCTACGAGCAGTACTTC.

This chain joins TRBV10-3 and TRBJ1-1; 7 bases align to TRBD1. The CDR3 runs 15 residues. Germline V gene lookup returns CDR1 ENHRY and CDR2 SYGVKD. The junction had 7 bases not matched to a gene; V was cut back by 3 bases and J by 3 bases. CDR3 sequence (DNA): TGTGCCATCAGTGAAATCAGGGGGTTGGACACTGAAGCTTTCTTT. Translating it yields CAISEIRGLDTEAFF.

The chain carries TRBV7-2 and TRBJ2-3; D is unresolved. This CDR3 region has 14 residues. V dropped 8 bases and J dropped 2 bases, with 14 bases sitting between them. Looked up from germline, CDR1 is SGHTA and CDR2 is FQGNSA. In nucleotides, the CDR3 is TGTGCCAGCCGCCGGCCTCCTTACACAGATACGCAGTATTTT. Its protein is CASRRPPYTDTQYF.

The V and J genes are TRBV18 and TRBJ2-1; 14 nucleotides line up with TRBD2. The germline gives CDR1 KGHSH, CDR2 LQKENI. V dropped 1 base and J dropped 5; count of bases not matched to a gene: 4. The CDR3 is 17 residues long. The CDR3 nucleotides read TGTGCCAGCTCACCACGGACTAGCGGGGGGAGCCACAATGAGCAGTTCTTC. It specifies CASSPRTSGGSHNEQFF.

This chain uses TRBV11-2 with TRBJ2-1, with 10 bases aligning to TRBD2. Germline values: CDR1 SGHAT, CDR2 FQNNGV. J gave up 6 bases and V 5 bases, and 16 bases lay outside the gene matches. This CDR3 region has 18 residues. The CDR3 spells CASSTLAGGVVIRNEQFF. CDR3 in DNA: TGTGCCAGCAGCACCTTAGCGGGGGGCGTCGTGATACGCAATGAGCAGTTCTTC. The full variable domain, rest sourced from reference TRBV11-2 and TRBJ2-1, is EAGVAQSPRYKIIEKRQSVAFWCNPISGHATLYWYQQILGQGPKLLIQFQNNGVVDDSQLPKDRFSAERLKGVDSTLKIQPAKLEDSAVYLCASSTLAGGVVIRNEQFFGPGTRLTVL.

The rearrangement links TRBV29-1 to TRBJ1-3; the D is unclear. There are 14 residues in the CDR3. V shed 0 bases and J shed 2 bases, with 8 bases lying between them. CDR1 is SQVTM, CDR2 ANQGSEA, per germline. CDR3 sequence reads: CSVEEPRAGNTIYF. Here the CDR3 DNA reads TGCAGCGTTGAAGAACCCCGAGCTGGAAACACCATATATTTT.

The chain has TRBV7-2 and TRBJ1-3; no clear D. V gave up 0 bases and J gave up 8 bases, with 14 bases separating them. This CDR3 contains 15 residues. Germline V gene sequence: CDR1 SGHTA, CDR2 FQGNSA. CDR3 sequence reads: CASSLAATARDTIYF. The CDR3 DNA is TGTGCCAGCAGCTTAGCCGCGACCGCTCGGGACACCATATATTTT.

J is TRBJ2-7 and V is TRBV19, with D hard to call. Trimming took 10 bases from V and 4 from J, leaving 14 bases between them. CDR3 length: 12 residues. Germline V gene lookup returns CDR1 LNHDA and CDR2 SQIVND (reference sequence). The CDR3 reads CATLDPSYEQYF. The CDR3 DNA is TGTGCCACCCTGGATCCGAGTTACGAGCAGTACTTC. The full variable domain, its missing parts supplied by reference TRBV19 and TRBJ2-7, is DGGITQSPKYLFRKEGQNVTLSCEQNLNHDAMYWYRQDPGQGLRLIYYSQIVNDFQKGDIAEGYSVSREKKESFPLTVTSAQKNPTAFYLCATLDPSYEQYFGPGTRLTVT.

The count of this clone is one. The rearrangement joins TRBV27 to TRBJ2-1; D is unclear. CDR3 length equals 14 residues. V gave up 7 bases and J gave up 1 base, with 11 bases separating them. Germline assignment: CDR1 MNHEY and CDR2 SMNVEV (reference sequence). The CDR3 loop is CASKGYGSYNEQFF. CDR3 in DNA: TGTGCCAGCAAGGGATATGGGTCCTACAATGAGCAGTTCTTC.

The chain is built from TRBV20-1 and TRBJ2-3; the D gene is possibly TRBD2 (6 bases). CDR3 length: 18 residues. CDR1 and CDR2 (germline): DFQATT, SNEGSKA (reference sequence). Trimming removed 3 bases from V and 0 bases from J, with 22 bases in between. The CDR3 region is CSASIIGGEHTSTDTQYF. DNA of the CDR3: TGCAGTGCTAGTATAATCGGCGGGGAACACACTAGCACAGATACGCAGTATTTT.

The CDR3 loop is CASSQLEVTDTQYF. The CDR3 DNA sequence: TGTGCCAGCAGCCAATTGGAGGTCACAGATACGCAGTATTTT. V gene TRBV4-2 combines with J gene TRBJ2-3; tentatively, D is TRBD2 (5 bases). Germline CDR1 reads LGHNA; CDR2 reads YNFKEQ. The V end was cut by 2 bases, the J end by 2 bases, with 8 bases between. The CDR3 sequence is 14 residues long.

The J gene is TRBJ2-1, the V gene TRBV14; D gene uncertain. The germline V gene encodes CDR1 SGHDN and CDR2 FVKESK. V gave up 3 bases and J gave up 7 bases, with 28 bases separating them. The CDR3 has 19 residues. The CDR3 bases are TGTGCCAGCAGCCACAGGAGCGTCCCCCGGACGGCGTTGGTGAATGAGCAGTTCTTC. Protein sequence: CASSHRSVPRTALVNEQFF.

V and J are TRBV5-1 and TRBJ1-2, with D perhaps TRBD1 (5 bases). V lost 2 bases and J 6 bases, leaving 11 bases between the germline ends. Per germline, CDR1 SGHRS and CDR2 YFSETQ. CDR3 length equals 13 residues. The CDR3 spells CASSFPGGDGYTF. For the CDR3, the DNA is TGCGCCAGCAGCTTCCCCGGGGGGGATGGCTACACCTTC.

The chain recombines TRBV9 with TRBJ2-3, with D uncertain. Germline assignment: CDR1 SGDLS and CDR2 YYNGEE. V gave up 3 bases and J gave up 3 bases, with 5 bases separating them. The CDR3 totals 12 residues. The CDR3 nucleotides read TGTGCCAGCAGCGGGATTACAGATACGCAGTATTTT. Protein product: CASSGITDTQYF. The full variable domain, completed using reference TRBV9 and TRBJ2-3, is DSGVTQTPKHLITATGQRVTLRCSPRSGDLSVYWYQQSLDQGLQFLIQYYNGEERAKGNILERFSAQQFPDLHSELNLSSLELGDSALYFCASSGITDTQYFGPGTRLTVL.

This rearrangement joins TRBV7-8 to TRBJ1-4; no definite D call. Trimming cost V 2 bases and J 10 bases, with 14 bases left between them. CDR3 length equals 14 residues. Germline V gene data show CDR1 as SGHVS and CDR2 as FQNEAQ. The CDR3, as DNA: TGTGCCAGCAGCTTAAGGCCCCAGGCAGGAAAACTGTTTTTT. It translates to CASSLRPQAGKLFF.

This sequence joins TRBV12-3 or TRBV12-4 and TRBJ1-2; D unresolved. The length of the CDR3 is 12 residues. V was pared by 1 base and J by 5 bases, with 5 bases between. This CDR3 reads CASSLEVYGYTF. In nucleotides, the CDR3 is TGTGCCAGCAGTTTAGAGGTTTATGGCTACACCTTC.

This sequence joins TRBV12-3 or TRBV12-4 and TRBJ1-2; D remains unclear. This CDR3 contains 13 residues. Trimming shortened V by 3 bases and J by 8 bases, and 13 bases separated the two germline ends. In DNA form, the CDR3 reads TGTGCCAGCAGTTTGAGTCCCGTGGGGGGCTACACCTTC. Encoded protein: CASSLSPVGGYTF.

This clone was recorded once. The CDR3 protein is CARLRGMSSPLHF. CDR3 DNA: TGTGCCAGGCTTCGCGGCATGAGTTCACCCCTCCACTTT. V is TRBV11-3 and J is TRBJ1-6; D not resolved. CDR3 size: 13 residues. Germline V CDR1 and CDR2: SGHNT, YENEEA. Trimming stripped 9 bases from V and 9 bases from J, with 15 bases between.

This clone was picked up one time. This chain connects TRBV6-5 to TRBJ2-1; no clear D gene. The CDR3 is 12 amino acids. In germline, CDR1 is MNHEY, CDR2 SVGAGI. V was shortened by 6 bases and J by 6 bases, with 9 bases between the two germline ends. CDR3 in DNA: TGTGCCAGCAGCCCCAGGTTCAATGAGCAGTTCTTC. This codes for CASSPRFNEQFF.

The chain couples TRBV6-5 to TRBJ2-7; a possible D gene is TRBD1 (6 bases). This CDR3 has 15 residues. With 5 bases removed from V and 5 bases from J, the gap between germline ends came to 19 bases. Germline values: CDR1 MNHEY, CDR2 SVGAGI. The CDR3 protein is CASSIPGQGKDEQYF. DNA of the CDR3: TGTGCCAGCAGTATTCCGGGACAAGGGAAAGACGAGCAGTACTTC.

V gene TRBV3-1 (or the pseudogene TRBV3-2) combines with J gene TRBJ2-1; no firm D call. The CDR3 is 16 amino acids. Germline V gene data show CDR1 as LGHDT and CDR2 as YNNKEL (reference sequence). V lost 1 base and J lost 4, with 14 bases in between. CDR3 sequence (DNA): TGTGCCAGCAGCCAAGGGCCAGTGACACCTTACAATGAGCAGTTCTTC. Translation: CASSQGPVTPYNEQFF.